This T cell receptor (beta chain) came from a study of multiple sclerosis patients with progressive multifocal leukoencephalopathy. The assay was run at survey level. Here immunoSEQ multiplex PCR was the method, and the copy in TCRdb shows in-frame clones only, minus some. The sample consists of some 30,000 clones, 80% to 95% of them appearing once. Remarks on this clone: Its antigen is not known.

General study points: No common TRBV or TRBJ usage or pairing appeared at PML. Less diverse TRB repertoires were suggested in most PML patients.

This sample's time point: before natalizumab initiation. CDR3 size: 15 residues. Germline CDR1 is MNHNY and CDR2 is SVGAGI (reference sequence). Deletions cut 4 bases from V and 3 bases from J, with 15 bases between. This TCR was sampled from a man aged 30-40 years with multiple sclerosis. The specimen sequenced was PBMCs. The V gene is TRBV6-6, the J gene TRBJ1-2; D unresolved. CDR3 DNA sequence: TGTGCCAGCAGTTCTACCCCCTCGGGAGACTATGGCTACACCTTC. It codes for CASSSTPSGDYGYTF.